The clone carrying this T cell receptor beta chain appeared a few times. This sample was taken from a study of blood T cells in healthy people across ages. Using a J-beta primer mix together with a sample-barcoded 5' primer, a second PCR was run for roughly 7 to 11 cycles. TCRdb reanalysed the 5' RACE reads using MiXCR and keeps one entry per CDR3 protein. The sample carries some 760,000 distinct CDR3 sequences, 20% to 25% recorded once. The same sample was also used in a study of T cells of mothers and their children.

Sequencing was done on a sample of blood. This TCR was sampled from a boy between 10 and 17 years old in good health.

The CDR3 DNA reads as TGTGCCAGCAGCTTAGTGTATTTGACTAGCGGACAAGAGACCCAGTACTTC. Translation gives CASSLVYLTSGQETQYF. The chain carries TRBV7-2 and TRBJ2-5; TRBD2 aligns across 9 bases. CDR1 SGHTA and CDR2 FQGNSA come from the germline V gene. J gave up 2 bases and V 1 base, and 8 bases lay outside the gene matches. This CDR3 has 17 residues. Full variable domain (outside the CDR3, taken from reference TRBV7-2 and TRBJ2-5): GAGVSQSPSNKVTEKGKDVELRCDPISGHTALYWYRQSLGQGLEFLIYFQGNSAPDKSGLPSDRFSAERTGGSVSTLTIQRTQQEDSAVYLCASSLVYLTSGQETQYFGPGTRLLVL.